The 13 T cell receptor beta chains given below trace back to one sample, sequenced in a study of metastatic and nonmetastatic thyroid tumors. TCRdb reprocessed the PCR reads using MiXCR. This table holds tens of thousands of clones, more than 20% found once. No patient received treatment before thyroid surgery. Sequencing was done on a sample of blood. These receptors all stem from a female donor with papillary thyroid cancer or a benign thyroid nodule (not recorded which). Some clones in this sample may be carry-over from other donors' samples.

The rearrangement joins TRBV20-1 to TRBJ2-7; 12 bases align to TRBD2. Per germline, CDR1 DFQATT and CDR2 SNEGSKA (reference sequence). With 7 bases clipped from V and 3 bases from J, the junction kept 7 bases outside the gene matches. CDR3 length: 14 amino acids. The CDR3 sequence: CSVIGLAGNYEQYF. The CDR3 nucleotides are TGCAGTGTCATCGGACTAGCGGGGAACTACGAGCAGTACTTC.

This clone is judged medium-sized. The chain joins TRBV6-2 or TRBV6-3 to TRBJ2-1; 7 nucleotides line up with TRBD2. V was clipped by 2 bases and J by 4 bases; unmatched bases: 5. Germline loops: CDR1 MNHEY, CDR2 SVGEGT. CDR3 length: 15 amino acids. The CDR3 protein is CASSYGSGDYNEQFF. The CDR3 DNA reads TGTGCCAGCAGTTACGGGAGCGGGGATTACAATGAGCAGTTCTTC.

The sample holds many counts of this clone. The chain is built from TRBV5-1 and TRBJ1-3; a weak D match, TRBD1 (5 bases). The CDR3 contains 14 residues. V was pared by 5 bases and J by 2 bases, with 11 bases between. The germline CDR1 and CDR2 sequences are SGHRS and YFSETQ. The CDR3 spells CASRLQETGNTIYF. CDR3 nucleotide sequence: TGCGCCAGCAGGCTACAGGAGACTGGAAACACCATATATTTT.

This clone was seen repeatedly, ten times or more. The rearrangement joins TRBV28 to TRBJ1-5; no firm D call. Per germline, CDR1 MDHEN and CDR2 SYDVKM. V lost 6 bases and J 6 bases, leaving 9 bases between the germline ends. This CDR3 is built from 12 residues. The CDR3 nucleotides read TGTGCCAGCAGCTTGTGGGGTCAGCCCCAGCATTTT. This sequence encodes CASSLWGQPQHF.

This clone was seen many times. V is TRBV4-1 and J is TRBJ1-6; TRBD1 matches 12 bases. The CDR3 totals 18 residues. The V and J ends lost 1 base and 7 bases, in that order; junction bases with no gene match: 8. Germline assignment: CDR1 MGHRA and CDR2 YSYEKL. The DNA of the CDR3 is TGCGCCAGCAGCCAAGGGTGGGGGACAGGGGGCTCAAATTCACCCCTCCACTTT. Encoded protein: CASSQGWGTGGSNSPLHF.

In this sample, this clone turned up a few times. CDR3 in amino acids: CASSYSQGDTIYF. CDR3 DNA sequence: TGTGCCAGCAGTTACTCACAGGGGGACACCATATATTTT. The V and J genes are TRBV6-2 or TRBV6-3 and TRBJ1-3; 8 bases map to TRBD1. Trimming cost V 0 bases and J 8 bases; bases outside gene matches: 0. CDR1 is MNHEY and CDR2 is SVGEGT in the germline V gene. CDR3 size: 13 residues.

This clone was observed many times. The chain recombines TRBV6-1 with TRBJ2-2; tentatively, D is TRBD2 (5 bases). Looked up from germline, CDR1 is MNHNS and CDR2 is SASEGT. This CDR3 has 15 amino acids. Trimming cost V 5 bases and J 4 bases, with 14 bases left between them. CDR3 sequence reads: CASSFELSGTGELFF. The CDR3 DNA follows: TGTGCCAGCAGTTTCGAACTAAGCGGCACCGGGGAGCTGTTTTTT.

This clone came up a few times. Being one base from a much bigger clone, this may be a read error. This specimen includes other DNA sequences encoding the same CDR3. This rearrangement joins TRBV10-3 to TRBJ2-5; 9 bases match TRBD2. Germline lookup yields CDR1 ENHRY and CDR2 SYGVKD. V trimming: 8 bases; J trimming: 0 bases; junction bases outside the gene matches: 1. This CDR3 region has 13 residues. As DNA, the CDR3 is TGTGCCATCCAGCGGGGGGACCAAGAGACCCAGTACTTC. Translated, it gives CAIQRGDQETQYF.

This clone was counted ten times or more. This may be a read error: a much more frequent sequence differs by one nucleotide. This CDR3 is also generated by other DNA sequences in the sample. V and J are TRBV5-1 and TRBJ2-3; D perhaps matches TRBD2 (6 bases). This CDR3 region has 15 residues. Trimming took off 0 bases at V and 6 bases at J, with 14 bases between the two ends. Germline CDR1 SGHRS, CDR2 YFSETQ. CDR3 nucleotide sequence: TGCGCCAGCAGCTTGGCCGATGGCGGGGTGGATACGCAGTATTTT. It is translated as CASSLADGGVDTQYF.

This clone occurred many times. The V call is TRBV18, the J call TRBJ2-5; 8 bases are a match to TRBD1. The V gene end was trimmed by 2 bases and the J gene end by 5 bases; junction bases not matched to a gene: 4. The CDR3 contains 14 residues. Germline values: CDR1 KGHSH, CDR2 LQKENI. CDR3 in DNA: TGTGCCAGCTCACCAGGGACAGGCCAGGAGACCCAGTACTTC. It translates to CASSPGTGQETQYF.

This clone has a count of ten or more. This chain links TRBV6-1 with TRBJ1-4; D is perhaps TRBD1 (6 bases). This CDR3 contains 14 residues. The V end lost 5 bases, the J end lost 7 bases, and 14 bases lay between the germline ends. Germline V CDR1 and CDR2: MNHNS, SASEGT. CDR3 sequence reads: CASSLGVGAEKLFF. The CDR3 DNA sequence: TGTGCCAGCAGTTTAGGGGTGGGGGCTGAAAAACTGTTTTTT.

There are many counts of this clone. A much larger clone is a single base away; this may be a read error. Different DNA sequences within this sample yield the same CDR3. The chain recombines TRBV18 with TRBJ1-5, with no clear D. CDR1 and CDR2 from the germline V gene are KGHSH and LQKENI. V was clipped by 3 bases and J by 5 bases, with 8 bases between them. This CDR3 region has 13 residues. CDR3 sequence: CASSPGVDQPQHF. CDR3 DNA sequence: TGTGCCAGCTCACCCGGGGTCGATCAGCCCCAGCATTTT. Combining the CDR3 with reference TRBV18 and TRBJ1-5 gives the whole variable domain NAGVMQNPRHLVRRRGQEARLRCSPMKGHSHVYWYRQLPEEGLKFMVYLQKENIIDESGMPKERFSAEFPKEGPSILRIQQVVRGDSAAYFCASSPGVDQPQHFGDGTRLSIL.

The DNA of the CDR3 is TGTGCCTGGAGTGGTCCGGGACACTATACTGAAGCTTTCTTT. This encodes CAWSGPGHYTEAFF. This chain uses TRBV30 with TRBJ1-1, with a tentative D call TRBD1 (6 bases). Germline lookup yields CDR1 GTSNPN and CDR2 SVGIG (reference sequence). CDR3 length equals 14 residues. Trimming stripped 1 base from V and 5 bases from J, with 14 bases between.